The rows below give T cell receptor beta chains drawn from one sample of a study of blood T cell repertoires in COVID-19. The data were produced by immunoSEQ multiplex PCR, yet TCRdb's version contains in-frame clones alone and is incomplete. The sample includes tens of thousands of clones, nearly 85% of them seen just once. Input material: peripheral blood. The receptors derive from a human donor in a cohort sampled during active COVID-19. CDR3s include the opening cysteine and the closing phenylalanine or tryptophan. A D gene is named only where the DNA matches it firmly. Not all rows give a size; the values are once, few, many and, for expanded clones, a class.

d_call: .
j_call: TRBJ2-3
v_call: TRBV11-2
clone_size: .
cdr3_aa: CASSSQFTQYF
cdr3_nt: TGTGCCAGCAGCTCGCAGTTTACGCAGTATTTT

d_call: .
j_call: TRBJ2-1
v_call: TRBV9
clone_size: few
cdr3_aa: CASNGGPQIANEQFF
cdr3_nt: TGTGCCAGCAACGGGGGTCCCCAGATTGCCAATGAGCAGTTCTTC

d_call: TRBD1
j_call: TRBJ2-2
v_call: TRBV9
clone_size: few
cdr3_aa: CASSGGVRQGLTGELFF
cdr3_nt: TGTGCCAGCAGCGGGGGGGTCCGACAGGGGCTCACCGGGGAGCTGTTTTTT

d_call: .
j_call: TRBJ2-1
v_call: TRBV4-3
clone_size: .
cdr3_aa: CASGIREINEQFF
cdr3_nt: TGCGCCAGCGGAATCCGGGAGATAAATGAGCAGTTCTTC

d_call: .
j_call: TRBJ1-1
v_call: TRBV24-1
clone_size: few
cdr3_aa: CATSGRQATEAFF
cdr3_nt: TGTGCCACCAGTGGAAGACAGGCCACTGAAGCTTTCTTT

d_call: .
j_call: TRBJ2-3
v_call: TRBV7-2
clone_size: .
cdr3_aa: CASSFQGGEDTQYF
cdr3_nt: TGTGCCAGCAGCTTCCAAGGGGGGGAGGATACGCAGTATTTT

d_call: TRBD1
j_call: TRBJ1-1
v_call: TRBV11-1
clone_size: .
cdr3_aa: CASSAGQVNTEAFF
cdr3_nt: TGTGCCAGCAGCGCAGGACAGGTCAACACTGAAGCTTTCTTT

d_call: TRBD1
j_call: TRBJ1-3
v_call: TRBV5-1
clone_size: .
cdr3_aa: CASSSGQAGNTIYF
cdr3_nt: TGCGCCAGCAGCTCCGGACAGGCTGGAAACACCATATATTTT

d_call: .
j_call: TRBJ2-7
v_call: TRBV7-6
clone_size: few
cdr3_aa: CASSPSRAGGGDEQYF
cdr3_nt: TGTGCCAGCAGCCCTAGTCGCGCTGGGGGAGGAGACGAGCAGTACTTC

d_call: .
j_call: TRBJ2-1
v_call: TRBV28
clone_size: once
cdr3_aa: CASSLSSFSYNEQFF
cdr3_nt: TGTGCCAGCAGTTTATCTAGCTTCTCCTACAATGAGCAGTTCTTC

d_call: TRBD1
j_call: TRBJ1-1
v_call: TRBV5-1
clone_size: .
cdr3_aa: CASSRGTAKYEAFF
cdr3_nt: TGCGCCAGCAGCCGGGGGACAGCGAAGTATGAAGCTTTCTTT

d_call: .
j_call: TRBJ1-6
v_call: TRBV4-3
clone_size: .
cdr3_aa: CASSQAGTLYNSPLHF
cdr3_nt: TGCGCCAGCAGCCAAGCCGGGACACTCTATAATTCACCCCTCCACTTT

d_call: .
j_call: TRBJ2-7
v_call: TRBV11-2
clone_size: .
cdr3_aa: CASSTSTGDYEQYF
cdr3_nt: TGTGCCAGCAGCACATCGACAGGAGACTACGAGCAGTACTTC

d_call: TRBD1
j_call: TRBJ1-2
v_call: TRBV4-3
clone_size: .
cdr3_aa: CASSPTTGHNYGYTF
cdr3_nt: TGCGCCAGCAGCCCGACGACAGGGCATAACTATGGCTACACCTTC

d_call: TRBD2
j_call: TRBJ2-3
v_call: TRBV4-1
clone_size: .
cdr3_aa: CASSQRESAGGGTDTQYF
cdr3_nt: TGCGCCAGCAGCCAAAGAGAATCAGCGGGGGGCGGGACAGATACGCAGTATTTT

d_call: .
j_call: TRBJ1-2
v_call: TRBV4-3
clone_size: .
cdr3_aa: CASSPRRGGAGEYGYTF
cdr3_nt: TGCGCCAGCAGCCCACGGCGTGGGGGCGCTGGTGAATATGGCTACACCTTC

d_call: .
j_call: TRBJ1-5
v_call: TRBV19
clone_size: .
cdr3_aa: CASSEFLHQPQHF
cdr3_nt: TGTGCCAGTAGTGAGTTTCTCCATCAGCCCCAGCATTTT

d_call: .
j_call: TRBJ2-6
v_call: TRBV9
clone_size: once
cdr3_aa: CASSTWGASGANVLTF
cdr3_nt: TGTGCCAGCAGCACATGGGGCGCAAGTGGGGCCAACGTCCTGACTTTC

d_call: TRBD2
j_call: TRBJ2-1
v_call: TRBV7-6
clone_size: once
cdr3_aa: CASGITSGGYNEQFF
cdr3_nt: TGTGCCAGCGGAATTACTAGCGGGGGGTACAATGAGCAGTTCTTC

d_call: TRBD2
j_call: TRBJ2-2
v_call: TRBV5-1
clone_size: .
cdr3_aa: CASSPLGGSNTGELFF
cdr3_nt: TGCGCCAGCAGCCCACTGGGGGGGTCGAACACCGGGGAGCTGTTTTTT

d_call: .
j_call: TRBJ1-1
v_call: TRBV7-2
clone_size: .
cdr3_aa: CASSLLNTEAFF
cdr3_nt: TGTGCCAGCAGCTTACTCAACACTGAAGCTTTCTTT

d_call: .
j_call: TRBJ2-1
v_call: TRBV28
clone_size: .
cdr3_aa: CASRLSSSYNEQFF
cdr3_nt: TGTGCCAGCAGGCTTAGTAGCTCCTACAATGAGCAGTTCTTC

d_call: .
j_call: TRBJ2-1
v_call: TRBV5-4
clone_size: .
cdr3_aa: CASSSGVNNEQFF
cdr3_nt: TGTGCCAGCAGCTCCGGGGTTAACAATGAGCAGTTCTTC

d_call: TRBD1
j_call: TRBJ2-7
v_call: TRBV6-5
clone_size: .
cdr3_aa: CASSRQGGPYEQYF
cdr3_nt: TGTGCCAGCAGTCGACAGGGGGGACCCTACGAGCAGTACTTC

d_call: TRBD1
j_call: TRBJ2-5
v_call: TRBV29-1
clone_size: .
cdr3_aa: CSVEEQGAVKTQYF
cdr3_nt: TGCAGCGTTGAAGAACAGGGGGCGGTTAAGACCCAGTACTTC

d_call: .
j_call: TRBJ1-2
v_call: TRBV6-4
clone_size: .
cdr3_aa: CASSDTTDRGIGYGYTF
cdr3_nt: TGTGCCAGCAGTGACACCACCGATCGGGGGATCGGCTATGGCTACACCTTC

d_call: .
j_call: TRBJ1-5
v_call: TRBV5-5
clone_size: .
cdr3_aa: CASSNRVGQPQHF
cdr3_nt: TGTGCCAGCAGTAACAGGGTCGGTCAGCCCCAGCATTTT

d_call: .
j_call: TRBJ1-2
v_call: TRBV6-1
clone_size: few
cdr3_aa: CASSEVYRALSYGYTF
cdr3_nt: TGTGCCAGCAGTGAAGTGTACAGGGCCCTTAGCTATGGCTACACCTTC

d_call: .
j_call: TRBJ2-3
v_call: TRBV9
clone_size: .
cdr3_aa: CASSVGPGIVPDTQYF
cdr3_nt: TGTGCCAGCAGCGTAGGGCCGGGGATCGTTCCAGATACGCAGTATTTT

d_call: TRBD1
j_call: TRBJ2-7
v_call: TRBV2
clone_size: few
cdr3_aa: CASTPTGVSEQYF
cdr3_nt: TGTGCCAGCACCCCGACAGGGGTTAGTGAACAGTACTTC

d_call: .
j_call: TRBJ2-2
v_call: TRBV5-1
clone_size: .
cdr3_aa: CASSLGAGTGELFF
cdr3_nt: TGCGCCAGCAGCTTGGGGGCCGGCACCGGGGAGCTGTTTTTT

d_call: .
j_call: TRBJ2-7
v_call: TRBV30
clone_size: medium-sized
cdr3_aa: CAWRLGSYEQYF
cdr3_nt: TGTGCCTGGAGACTCGGGTCCTACGAGCAGTACTTC

d_call: TRBD1
j_call: TRBJ2-5
v_call: TRBV5-4
clone_size: .
cdr3_aa: CASRQGALGGETQYF
cdr3_nt: TGTGCCAGCAGACAGGGGGCACTCGGAGGGGAGACCCAGTACTTC

d_call: TRBD2
j_call: TRBJ2-1
v_call: TRBV2
clone_size: .
cdr3_aa: CASSEMGGGSYNEQFF
cdr3_nt: TGTGCCAGCAGTGAAATGGGGGGGGGTTCCTACAATGAGCAGTTCTTC

d_call: TRBD1
j_call: TRBJ1-2
v_call: TRBV19
clone_size: once
cdr3_aa: CASSTDRDRGLYGYTF
cdr3_nt: TGTGCCAGTAGTACAGACCGGGACAGGGGACTCTATGGCTACACCTTC

d_call: .
j_call: TRBJ2-7
v_call: TRBV9
clone_size: .
cdr3_aa: CASSARPRAGEQYF
cdr3_nt: TGTGCCAGCAGCGCCCGGCCAAGGGCGGGCGAGCAGTACTTC

d_call: .
j_call: TRBJ2-3
v_call: TRBV4-1
clone_size: .
cdr3_aa: CASSRWGDTDTQYF
cdr3_nt: TGCGCCAGCAGTCGGTGGGGGGACACAGATACGCAGTATTTT

d_call: TRBD1
j_call: TRBJ2-5
v_call: TRBV11-2
clone_size: .
cdr3_aa: CASSLTITGGNEETQYF
cdr3_nt: TGTGCCAGCAGCTTGACTATCACAGGGGGAAACGAAGAGACCCAGTACTTC

d_call: TRBD2
j_call: TRBJ2-2
v_call: TRBV13
clone_size: few
cdr3_aa: CASSSRTSGGAGELFF
cdr3_nt: TGTGCCAGCAGCTCCCGGACTAGCGGGGGGGCCGGGGAGCTGTTTTTT

d_call: .
j_call: TRBJ1-2
v_call: TRBV28
clone_size: .
cdr3_aa: CASSLYQGTYGYTF
cdr3_nt: TGTGCCAGCAGCCTCTACCAGGGTACCTATGGCTACACCTTC

d_call: .
j_call: TRBJ2-1
v_call: TRBV16
clone_size: .
cdr3_aa: CASSLYLGRGEQFF
cdr3_nt: TGTGCCAGCAGCCTCTATCTAGGGAGAGGTGAGCAGTTCTTC

d_call: TRBD1
j_call: TRBJ2-7
v_call: TRBV28
clone_size: .
cdr3_aa: CASTLTGGNIYEQYF
cdr3_nt: TGTGCCAGCACTCTGACAGGGGGCAATATCTACGAGCAGTACTTC

d_call: .
j_call: TRBJ2-4
v_call: TRBV5-1
clone_size: .
cdr3_aa: CASSLGAQTKNIQYF
cdr3_nt: TGCGCCAGCAGCTTGGGTGCGCAGACTAAAAACATTCAGTACTTC

d_call: TRBD1
j_call: TRBJ2-1
v_call: TRBV18
clone_size: .
cdr3_aa: CASSSTGEVKQFF
cdr3_nt: TGTGCCAGCTCATCGACAGGGGAGGTGAAGCAGTTCTTC

d_call: .
j_call: TRBJ1-1
v_call: TRBV30
clone_size: .
cdr3_aa: CAWSAGLWATEAFF
cdr3_nt: TGTGCCTGGAGCGCCGGTCTCTGGGCCACTGAAGCTTTCTTT

d_call: TRBD2
j_call: TRBJ2-3
v_call: TRBV18
clone_size: .
cdr3_aa: CASSPGAGQDTQYF
cdr3_nt: TGTGCCAGCTCACCGGGAGCGGGGCAAGATACGCAGTATTTT

d_call: .
j_call: TRBJ1-2
v_call: TRBV5-4
clone_size: many
cdr3_aa: CASSLDPGNAYGYTF
cdr3_nt: TGTGCCAGCAGCTTAGATCCGGGGAACGCCTATGGCTACACCTTC

d_call: TRBD1
j_call: TRBJ2-5
v_call: TRBV3-1/TRBV3-2
clone_size: .
cdr3_aa: CASSRTGVGETQYF
cdr3_nt: TGTGCCAGCAGTCGGACAGGGGTAGGGGAGACCCAGTACTTC

d_call: .
j_call: TRBJ2-1
v_call: TRBV27
clone_size: .
cdr3_aa: CASSSGLTYNEQFF
cdr3_nt: TGTGCCAGCAGTTCCGGGTTAACCTACAATGAGCAGTTCTTC

d_call: .
j_call: TRBJ2-7
v_call: TRBV10-3
clone_size: .
cdr3_aa: CAISGTPTTSYEQYF
cdr3_nt: TGTGCCATTAGTGGGACACCCACAACCTCCTACGAGCAGTACTTC

d_call: .
j_call: TRBJ1-2
v_call: TRBV9
clone_size: .
cdr3_aa: CASSVEWGDTGYTF
cdr3_nt: TGTGCCAGCAGCGTAGAATGGGGAGATACTGGCTACACCTTC

d_call: .
j_call: TRBJ2-2
v_call: TRBV11-3
clone_size: few
cdr3_aa: CATSGRLGTGELFF
cdr3_nt: TGTGCCACCTCAGGGAGGCTGGGGACCGGGGAGCTGTTTTTT

d_call: .
j_call: TRBJ1-1
v_call: TRBV24-1
clone_size: .
cdr3_aa: CATRAGLNTEAFF
cdr3_nt: TGTGCCACCAGGGCAGGGCTGAACACTGAAGCTTTCTTT

d_call: TRBD2
j_call: TRBJ2-1
v_call: TRBV5-3
clone_size: many
cdr3_aa: CARSLEGGGGLSYNEQFF
cdr3_nt: TGTGCCAGAAGCTTGGAGGGCGGGGGAGGACTCTCCTACAATGAGCAGTTCTTC

d_call: .
j_call: TRBJ1-4
v_call: TRBV7-8
clone_size: .
cdr3_aa: CASSVQPGFGTNEKLFF
cdr3_nt: TGTGCCAGCAGCGTCCAGCCGGGGTTCGGGACTAATGAAAAACTGTTTTTT

d_call: TRBD1
j_call: TRBJ2-3
v_call: TRBV18
clone_size: .
cdr3_aa: CASSLDRVRTDTQYF
cdr3_nt: TGTGCCAGCTCATTAGACAGGGTCCGCACAGATACGCAGTATTTT